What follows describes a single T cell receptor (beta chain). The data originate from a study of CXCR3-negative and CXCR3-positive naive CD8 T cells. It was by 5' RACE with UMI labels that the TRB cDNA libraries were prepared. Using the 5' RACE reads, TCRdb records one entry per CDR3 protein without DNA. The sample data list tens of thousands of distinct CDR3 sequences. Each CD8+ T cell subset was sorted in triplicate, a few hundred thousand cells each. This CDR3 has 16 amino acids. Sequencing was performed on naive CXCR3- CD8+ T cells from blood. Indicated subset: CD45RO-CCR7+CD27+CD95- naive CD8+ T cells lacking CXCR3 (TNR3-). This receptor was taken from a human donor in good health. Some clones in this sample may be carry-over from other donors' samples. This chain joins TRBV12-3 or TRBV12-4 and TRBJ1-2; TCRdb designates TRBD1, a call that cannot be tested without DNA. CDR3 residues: CASSPTIQAQGYGYTF.